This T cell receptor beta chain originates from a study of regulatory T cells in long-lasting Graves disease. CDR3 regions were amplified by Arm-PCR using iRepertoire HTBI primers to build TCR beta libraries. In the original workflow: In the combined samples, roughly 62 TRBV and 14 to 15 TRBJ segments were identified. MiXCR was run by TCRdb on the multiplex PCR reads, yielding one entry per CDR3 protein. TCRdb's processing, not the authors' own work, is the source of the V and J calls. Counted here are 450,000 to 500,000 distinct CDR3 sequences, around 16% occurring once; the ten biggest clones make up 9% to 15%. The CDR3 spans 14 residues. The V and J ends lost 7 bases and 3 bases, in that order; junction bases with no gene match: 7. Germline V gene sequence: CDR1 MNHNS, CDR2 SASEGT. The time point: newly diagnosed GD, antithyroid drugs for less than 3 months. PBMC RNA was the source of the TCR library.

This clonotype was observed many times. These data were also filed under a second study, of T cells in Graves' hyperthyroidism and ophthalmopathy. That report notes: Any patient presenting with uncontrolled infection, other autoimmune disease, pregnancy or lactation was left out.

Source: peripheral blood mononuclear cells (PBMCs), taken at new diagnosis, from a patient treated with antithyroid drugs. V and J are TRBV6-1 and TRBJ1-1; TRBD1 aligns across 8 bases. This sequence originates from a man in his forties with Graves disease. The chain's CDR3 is CASTPGGIDTEAFF. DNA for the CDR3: TGTGCCAGCACCCCAGGGGGCATTGACACTGAAGCTTTCTTT.